The 22 T cell receptor beta chains in this list originate from one sample, sequenced in a study of beta chain features in type 1 diabetes (dated by TCRdb to the late 2010s). What the authors observed across the whole study: A moderate but significant shortening of TCRB CDR3 length was observed in type 1 diabetes patients in all four CD4+ subsets.

Their recognized antigens are unknown. Receptors were amplified or captured by the immunoSEQ multiplex PCR assay. The High Capacity cDNA Reverse Transcription Kit was used to reverse transcribe all of the isolated RNA, meaning that expressed TCRB transcripts were what got sequenced. Held by TCRdb, this immuneACCESS table contains in-frame sequences only and omits some clones. Under half of the omission traces to an unresolved V gene where checked; the cause of the rest is unknown. This sample gives more than 250,000 clones in total; approximately 14% of them show up just once. The biggest ten clones account for 0.015% to 0.02% of the sample. The sample consisted of naive CD4+ T cells from blood. The meaning of the sample's cell subset or site label: true naive CD4+ T cells. These receptors were collected from a man between 25 and 39 years old with type 1 diabetes.

This clone was found a few times. The chain is built from TRBV6-1 and TRBJ2-1; 8 bases align to TRBD2. This CDR3 has 18 amino acids. Germline V gene sequence: CDR1 MNHNS, CDR2 SASEGT. Trimming at V came to 2 bases and at J to 0 bases, leaving 9 bases not matched to a gene. The CDR3 nucleotides are TGTGCCAGCAGTGAAATCGGCGGGCTAGCGGGCTCCTACAATGAGCAGTTCTTC. Protein: CASSEIGGLAGSYNEQFF.

The chain carries TRBV18 and TRBJ2-7; TRBD2 aligns across 14 bases. Per germline, CDR1 KGHSH and CDR2 LQKENI. The CDR3 sequence is 14 residues long. J gave up 12 bases and V 3 bases, and 7 bases lay outside the gene matches. CDR3 sequence (DNA): TGTGCCAGCTCACCTCCTGGGACTAGCGGGAGTGTGTACTTC. Its protein is CASSPPGTSGSVYF.

This chain uses TRBV29-1 with TRBJ2-7; weak D call: TRBD2 (7 bases). The CDR3 is 13 amino acids. Germline CDR1 SQVTM, CDR2 ANQGSEA. The V end lost 4 bases, the J end lost 4 bases, and 14 bases lay between the germline ends. Written as DNA, the CDR3 is TGCAGCGTTGGGGGGGGCGAACGGTACGAGCAGTACTTC. Translated: CSVGGGERYEQYF.

CDR3 loop: CASSPVLAGGTYTGELFF. The CDR3 DNA follows: TGTGCCAGCAGCCCCGTACTAGCGGGAGGGACCTACACCGGGGAGCTGTTTTTT. J is TRBJ2-2 and V is TRBV4-2; 13 bases agree with TRBD2. The CDR3 covers 18 residues. The V gene end was trimmed by 4 bases and the J gene end by 3 bases; junction bases not matched to a gene: 8. CDR1 and CDR2 from the germline V gene are LGHNA and YNFKEQ.

The chain couples TRBV4-3 to TRBJ2-7; 9 bases align to TRBD1. Germline V gene sequence: CDR1 LGHNA, CDR2 YSLEER. CDR3 length: 13 amino acids. Unmatched junction bases numbered 5, after V lost 4 bases and J lost 7 bases. CDR3 nucleotide sequence: TGCGCCAGCAGCCGGGACAGGGACAATGAGCAGTACTTC. It yields the protein CASSRDRDNEQYF.

The rearrangement links TRBV7-9 to TRBJ2-7, with 8 bases fitting TRBD2. This CDR3 contains 17 residues. J lost 3 bases, V lost 5 bases, and 15 bases had no gene match. The germline CDR1 and CDR2 sequences are SEHNR and FQNEAQ (reference sequence). CDR3: CASSPPAGILAGYEQYF. In nucleotides, the CDR3 is TGTGCCAGCAGCCCCCCCGCAGGGATCCTAGCGGGCTACGAGCAGTACTTC.

This clone has a handful of counts. V is TRBV14 and J is TRBJ2-1; TRBD2 matches 7 bases. The CDR3 covers 15 residues. Germline CDR1 is SGHDN and CDR2 is FVKESK. Germline trimming cut 4 bases from V and 6 bases from J; bases unmatched to any gene: 9. CDR3 sequence (DNA): TGTGCCAGCAGCCCACCAGGACTAGTGCGCAATGAGCAGTTCTTC. This encodes CASSPPGLVRNEQFF.

This clone was picked up a small number of times. The CDR3, as DNA: TGTGCCAGCAGTTTAGAGGGTCCCTACGAGCAGTACTTC. Its protein is CASSLEGPYEQYF. This rearrangement joins TRBV28 to TRBJ2-7, with TRBD2 as a possible D gene (5 bases). With 2 bases removed from V and 2 bases from J, the gap between germline ends came to 7 bases. CDR1 and CDR2 (germline): MDHEN, SYDVKM. CDR3 size: 13 residues.

The V call is TRBV30, the J call TRBJ2-1, with D hard to call. Per germline, CDR1 GTSNPN and CDR2 SVGIG (reference sequence). This CDR3 comprises 11 residues. The V end was cut by 0 bases, the J end by 9 bases, with 6 bases between. This CDR3 is CAWSVASEQFF. As DNA, the CDR3 is TGTGCCTGGAGTGTAGCTAGTGAGCAGTTCTTC.

This clone was counted only a few times. V gene TRBV25-1 combines with J gene TRBJ2-1; 8 nucleotides line up with TRBD1. The CDR3 extends over 16 amino acids. The V gene end was trimmed by 2 bases and the J gene end by 6 bases; junction bases not matched to a gene: 9. Germline CDR1 and CDR2: MGHDK and SYGVNS. DNA for the CDR3: TGTGCCAGCAGTGAACCCGGGACAGGCGTTGGCAATGAGCAGTTCTTC. Its protein is CASSEPGTGVGNEQFF.

The V and J genes are TRBV10-3 and TRBJ2-7; 11 bases match TRBD2. This CDR3 has 15 residues. J lost 0 bases, V lost 4 bases, and 2 bases had no gene match. Germline V gene lookup returns CDR1 ENHRY and CDR2 SYGVKD. The CDR3 loop is CAISGTSGSSYEQYF. The DNA for the CDR3 is TGTGCCATCAGTGGTACTAGCGGGAGCTCCTACGAGCAGTACTTC.

This chain uses TRBV7-3 with TRBJ2-1; D not certain. The CDR3 loop spans 13 amino acids. Trimming left V 8 bases short and J 10 bases short, with 18 bases between. Germline-derived CDR1 and CDR2 are SGHTA and FQGTGA. This chain's CDR3 is CASATLPSGEQFF. CDR3 DNA sequence: TGTGCCAGCGCCACCCTGCCCTCCGGGGAGCAGTTCTTC.

The chain has TRBV7-9 and TRBJ2-7, with TRBD2 matching over 10 bases. Germline loops: CDR1 SEHNR, CDR2 FQNEAQ (reference sequence). V was clipped by 5 bases and J by 1 base; unmatched bases: 8. The CDR3 has 16 amino acids. In DNA, the CDR3 is TGTGCCAGCAGCGAAATTTTAGCGGGAGGATCCTACGAGCAGTACTTC. Its translation is CASSEILAGGSYEQYF.

This clone was detected a few times. This chain joins TRBV28 and TRBJ2-7; 7 bases are a match to TRBD1. This CDR3 contains 14 residues. The germline V gene has CDR1 MDHEN and CDR2 SYDVKM. After removal of 4 bases from V and 2 bases from J, the junction contained 5 bases not matched to a gene. CDR3 loop: CASSSTGTTYEQYF. DNA for the CDR3: TGTGCCAGCAGTTCGACAGGGACGACCTACGAGCAGTACTTC.

There are a few counts of this clone. The chain is built from TRBV6-5 and TRBJ2-7, with D maybe TRBD1 (5 bases). This CDR3 has 14 residues. The V and J ends lost 7 bases and 3 bases respectively, with 16 bases between them. CDR1 is MNHEY, CDR2 SVGAGI, per germline. CDR3 DNA sequence: TGTGCCAGCAATCGAGCCCCCGACAGCTACGAGCAGTACTTC. Its protein product is CASNRAPDSYEQYF.

This chain uses TRBV6-5 with TRBJ2-5, with D maybe TRBD2 (7 bases). The germline gives CDR1 MNHEY, CDR2 SVGAGI. The CDR3 length is 14 residues. With 6 bases removed from V and 5 bases from J, the gap between germline ends came to 16 bases. In DNA, the CDR3 is TGTGCCAGCAGATACAGGGCGGGGGCCGAGACCCAGTACTTC. Its translation is CASRYRAGAETQYF.

In the case of this clone: Other DNA sequences in this specimen translate into the identical CDR3. The chain uses TRBV28 and TRBJ2-7; D gene unclear. The germline V and J ends were trimmed by 3 bases and 2 bases, with 2 bases remaining between them. The germline CDR1 and CDR2 sequences are MDHEN and SYDVKM. The CDR3 is 11 residues long. CDR3 region: CASSFTYEQYF. CDR3 DNA sequence: TGTGCCAGCAGTTTCACCTACGAGCAGTACTTC.

The chain is built from TRBV5-1 and TRBJ2-3, with D unclear. V lost 3 bases and J lost 0, with 5 bases in between. The germline gives CDR1 SGHRS, CDR2 YFSETQ. The CDR3 runs to 13 residues. The CDR3 nucleotides are TGCGCCAGCAGCTCGACTAGCACAGATACGCAGTATTTT. Its translation is CASSSTSTDTQYF.

Notes on this clone: This sample includes further DNA sequences coding for the same CDR3. This chain uses TRBV5-1 with TRBJ1-1; 10 bases map to TRBD1. Per the germline V gene, CDR1 is SGHRS and CDR2 is YFSETQ. V shed 4 bases, J shed 5 bases, and the junction held 5 bases outside the gene matches. The CDR3 is 14 residues long. The CDR3 region is CASSPDRGGTEAFF. For the CDR3, the DNA is TGCGCCAGCAGCCCGGACAGGGGGGGAACTGAAGCTTTCTTT.

The V gene is TRBV5-6, the J gene TRBJ2-1; D call uncertain. Per the germline V gene, CDR1 is SGHDT and CDR2 is YYEEEE. The CDR3 has 12 amino acids. The V and J ends lost 2 bases and 9 bases respectively, with 9 bases between them. CDR3 bases: TGTGCCAGCAGCTTAAGTCAGTCTGAGCAGTTCTTC. Translation: CASSLSQSEQFF.

The V call is TRBV7-9, the J call TRBJ2-7; D uncertain. The V end lost 2 bases, the J end lost 2 bases, and 7 bases lay between the germline ends. CDR1 and CDR2 (germline): SEHNR, FQNEAQ (reference sequence). This CDR3 has 13 amino acids. The CDR3 sequence: CASSLSVPYEQYF. DNA for the CDR3: TGTGCCAGCAGCTTATCAGTCCCCTACGAGCAGTACTTC.

This clone was picked up many times. J is TRBJ2-7 and V is TRBV29-1, with TRBD1 as a possible D gene (5 bases). The CDR3 is 13 residues long. Trimming stripped 4 bases from V and 0 bases from J, with 10 bases between. The V gene's germline CDR1 is SQVTM and CDR2 ANQGSEA. The CDR3 is CSVAKGYSYEQYF. CDR3 in DNA: TGCAGCGTTGCTAAGGGGTACTCCTACGAGCAGTACTTC.